What follows are 4 T cell receptor beta chains derived from one specimen sequenced in a study of shared clonotypes between healthy human individuals. The table came from immunoSEQ multiplex PCR; TCRdb's copy has only in-frame clones and leaves some out. The data contain a few million clones, approximately 92% of them singletons. Sample: naive CD4+ T cells sorted from blood. Subset described: CD45RA+ positively selected. The receptors were gathered from a man younger than 35 in good health.

V usage is TRBV10-3 and J usage is TRBJ2-7; 7 bases align to TRBD2. CDR1 and CDR2 from the germline V gene are ENHRY and SYGVKD. The CDR3 contains 14 residues. The V gene end was trimmed by 0 bases and the J gene end by 5 bases; junction bases not matched to a gene: 4. The CDR3 region has the DNA TGTGCCATCAGTGAGTCGGGTGCGGGAGACGAGCAGTACTTC. Its translation is CAISESGAGDEQYF.

The chain is built from TRBV28 and TRBJ2-7; possible D gene TRBD1, 6 bases. V lost 3 bases to trimming and J lost 13 bases, with 16 bases between them. Germline lookup yields CDR1 MDHEN and CDR2 SYDVKM. The CDR3 consists of 12 residues. CDR3 DNA: TGTGCCAGCAGTTTGGTGCAGGGGACCCCATACTTC. It yields the protein CASSLVQGTPYF.

The genes are TRBV6-1 and TRBJ1-2; 7 nucleotides agree with TRBD1. Germline V CDR1 and CDR2: MNHNS, SASEGT. The CDR3 runs 13 residues. After removal of 5 bases from V and 9 bases from J, the junction contained 9 bases not matched to a gene. The CDR3 spells CASSPEPGQSYTF. For the CDR3, the DNA is TGTGCCAGCAGTCCAGAACCGGGACAGAGCTACACCTTC.

The table lists this clone with a few counts. J is TRBJ2-7 and V is TRBV28; no firm D call. The CDR3 loop spans 12 amino acids. CDR1 and CDR2 (germline): MDHEN, SYDVKM. The V gene lost 1 base and the J gene lost 6 bases, with 7 bases spanning the gap. CDR3 nucleotides: TGTGCCAGCAGTTTATTCGGCTCCGAGCAGTACTTC. Translated: CASSLFGSEQYF.